The entry below gives a single T cell receptor beta chain sequence along with its context. This clonotype was counted a few times. Its antigen is currently not known. Per-base quality was not reported, and no clone a single base away is much larger than it. Sequencing was performed on an Illumina HiSeq 2500. TCR beta libraries were prepared by quantitative 5'-RACE with molecular barcodes. The authors' pipeline ran thus. A new computational method, built on a probabilistic model of VDJ rearrangement, was used to identify disease-linked TCR variants. The public reads were run again by TCRdb, first through fastp at Q25 and then through MiXCR, and only productive beta chains were kept. Rows are unified per CDR3 protein, each entry keeping the most common DNA and genes. The V and J calls here are based on TCRdb, not the publication. This sample lists about 360,000 distinct CDR3 sequences; roughly 20% were detected once. The ten top clones hold around 13% of the sample.

Inclusive of the bounding cysteine and phenylalanine, the CDR3 is 14 residues long. The DNA shown is the 42-base CDR3, in frame from base 1. V is clipped by 0 bases and J by 6 bases, and the sequence between their germline boundaries is 9 bases long. This sample is part of a study of CD8 T cells in ankylosing spondylitis (dated by TCRdb to the late 2010s). Background on the whole study: To find TCR variants linked to disease, the study profiled T cell receptor beta repertoires in ankylosing spondylitis patients and healthy donors. Peripheral blood was sampled, and synovial fluid was additionally collected from ankylosing spondylitis patients. The full study cohort was made up of 25 to 30 ankylosing spondylitis patients and about a hundred healthy donors. The paper's findings and limits, for the study overall: The disease-linked clones had a CD8+ phenotype and were found at relatively low frequencies in peripheral blood. Significant enrichment of the disease-linked clones was reported in matched synovial fluid samples from ankylosing spondylitis patients. Blood from ankylosing spondylitis patients appeared to be characterized by a TCR beta motif made up of about 8 highly homologous amino acid variants. Some TCR beta motif variants had previously been reported in synovial fluid and blood of reactive arthritis patients, which suggested common disease-initiation mechanisms.

The TCR was taken from a male donor with ankylosing spondylitis or in good health (not recorded which). Sequenced sample: blood, either unsorted or a sorted T cell fraction (not recorded which). The chain was built from TRBV12-3 or TRBV12-4 and TRBJ2-1, with the D gene too uncertain to name. The CDR3 is CASSLAYPSNEQFF. DNA sequence: TGTGCCAGCAGTTTAGCGTACCCCTCCAATGAGCAGTTCTTC.